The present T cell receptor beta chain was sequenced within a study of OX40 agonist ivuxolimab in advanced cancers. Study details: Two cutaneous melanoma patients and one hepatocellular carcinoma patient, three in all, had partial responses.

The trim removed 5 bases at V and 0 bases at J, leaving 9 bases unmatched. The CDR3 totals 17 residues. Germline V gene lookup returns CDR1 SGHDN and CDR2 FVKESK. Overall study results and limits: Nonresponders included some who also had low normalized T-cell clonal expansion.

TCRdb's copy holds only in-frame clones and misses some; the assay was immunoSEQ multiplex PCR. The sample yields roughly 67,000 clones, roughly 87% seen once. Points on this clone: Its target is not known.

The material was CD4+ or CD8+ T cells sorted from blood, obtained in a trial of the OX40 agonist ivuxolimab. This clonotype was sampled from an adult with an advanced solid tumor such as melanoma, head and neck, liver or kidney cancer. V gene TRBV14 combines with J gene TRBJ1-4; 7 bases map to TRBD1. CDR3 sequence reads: CASSIRPRGATNEKLFF. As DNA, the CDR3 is TGTGCCAGCAGCATTCGCCCCAGGGGGGCAACTAATGAAAAACTGTTTTTT.